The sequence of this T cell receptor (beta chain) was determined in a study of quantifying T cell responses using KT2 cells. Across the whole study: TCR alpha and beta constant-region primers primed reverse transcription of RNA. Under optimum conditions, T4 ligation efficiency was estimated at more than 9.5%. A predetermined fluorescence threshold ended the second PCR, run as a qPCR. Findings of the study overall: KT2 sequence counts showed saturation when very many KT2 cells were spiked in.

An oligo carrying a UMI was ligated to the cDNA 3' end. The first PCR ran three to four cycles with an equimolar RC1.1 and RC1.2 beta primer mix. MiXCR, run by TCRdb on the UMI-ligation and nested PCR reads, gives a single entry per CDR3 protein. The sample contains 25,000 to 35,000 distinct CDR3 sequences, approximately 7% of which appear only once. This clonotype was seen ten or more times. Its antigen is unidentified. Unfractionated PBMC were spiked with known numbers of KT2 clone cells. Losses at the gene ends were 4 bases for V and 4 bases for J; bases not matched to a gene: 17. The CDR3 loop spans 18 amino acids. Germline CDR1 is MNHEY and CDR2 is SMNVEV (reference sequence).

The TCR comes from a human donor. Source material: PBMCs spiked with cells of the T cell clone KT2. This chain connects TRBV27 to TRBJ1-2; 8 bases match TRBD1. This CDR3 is CASSSIPSPGGGFYGYTF. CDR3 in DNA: TGTGCCAGCAGTTCTATACCCTCCCCAGGGGGCGGGTTCTATGGCTACACCTTC.